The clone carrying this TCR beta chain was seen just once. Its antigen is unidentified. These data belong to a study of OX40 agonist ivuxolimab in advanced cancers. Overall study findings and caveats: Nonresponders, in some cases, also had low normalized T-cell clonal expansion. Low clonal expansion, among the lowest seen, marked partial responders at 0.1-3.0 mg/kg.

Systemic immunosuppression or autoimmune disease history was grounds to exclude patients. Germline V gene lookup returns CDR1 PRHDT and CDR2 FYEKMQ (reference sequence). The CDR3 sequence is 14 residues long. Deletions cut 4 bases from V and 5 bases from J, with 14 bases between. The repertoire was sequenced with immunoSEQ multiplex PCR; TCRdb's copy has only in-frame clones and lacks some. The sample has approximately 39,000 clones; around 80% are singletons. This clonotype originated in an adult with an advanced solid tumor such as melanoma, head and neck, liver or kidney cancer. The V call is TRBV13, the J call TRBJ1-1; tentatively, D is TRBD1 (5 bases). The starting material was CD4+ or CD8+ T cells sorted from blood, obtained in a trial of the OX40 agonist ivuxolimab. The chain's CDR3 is CASSSGPGETEAFF. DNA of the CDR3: TGTGCCAGCAGCTCGGGACCCGGTGAGACTGAAGCTTTCTTT.